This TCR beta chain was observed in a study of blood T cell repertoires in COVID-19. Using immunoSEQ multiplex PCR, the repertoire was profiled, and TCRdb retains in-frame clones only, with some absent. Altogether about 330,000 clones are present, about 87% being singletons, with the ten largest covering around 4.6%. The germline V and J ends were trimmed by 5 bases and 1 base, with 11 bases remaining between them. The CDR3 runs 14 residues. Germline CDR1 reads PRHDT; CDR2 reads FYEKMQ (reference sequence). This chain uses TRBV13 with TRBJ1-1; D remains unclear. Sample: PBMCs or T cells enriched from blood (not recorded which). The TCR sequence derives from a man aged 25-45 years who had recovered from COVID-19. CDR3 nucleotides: TGTGCCAGCAGCCTCCCCTTCTCGAACACTGAAGCTTTCTTT. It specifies CASSLPFSNTEAFF.